Listed here are 5 T cell receptor beta chains from one sample, sequenced in a study of OX40 agonist ivuxolimab in advanced cancers. Here immunoSEQ multiplex PCR was the method, and the copy in TCRdb shows in-frame clones only, minus some. The sample has about 99,000 clones; about 96% are singletons. The source was CD4+ or CD8+ T cells sorted from blood, collected in a trial of the OX40 agonist ivuxolimab. These receptors came from an adult with an advanced solid tumor such as melanoma, head and neck, liver or kidney cancer.

V is TRBV7-8 and J is TRBJ2-5, with 10 bases that match TRBD2. The V gene end was trimmed by 3 bases and the J gene end by 10 bases; junction bases not matched to a gene: 11. This CDR3 spans 15 amino acids. Germline V gene sequence: CDR1 SGHVS, CDR2 FQNEAQ. CDR3 region: CASSLRLSGRADQYF. The CDR3, as DNA: TGTGCCAGCAGCTTGCGGTTAAGCGGGAGGGCTGACCAGTACTTC.

The rearrangement links TRBV2 to TRBJ1-2; TRBD1 is a possible D gene (5 bases). Trimming left V 5 bases short and J 2 bases short, with 6 bases between. Germline V gene lookup returns CDR1 SNHLY and CDR2 FYNNEI. There are 12 residues in the CDR3. The CDR3, as DNA: TGTGCCAGCAGTTCAGGGAACTATGGCTACACCTTC. It encodes CASSSGNYGYTF.

The V call is TRBV27, the J call TRBJ1-4, with D hard to call. This CDR3 has 15 amino acids. Trimming stripped 1 base from V and 0 bases from J, with 6 bases between. Germline V gives CDR1 MNHEY, CDR2 SMNVEV (reference sequence). The chain's CDR3 is CASSLWGATNEKLFF. DNA of the CDR3: TGTGCCAGCAGTTTATGGGGTGCAACTAATGAAAAACTGTTTTTT.

The rearrangement uses TRBV27 and TRBJ2-7; a possible D gene is TRBD2 (6 bases). Trimming cost V 4 bases and J 4 bases, with 8 bases left between them. The CDR3 sequence is 12 residues long. Germline lookup yields CDR1 MNHEY and CDR2 SMNVEV (reference sequence). The DNA of the CDR3 is TGTGCCAGCAGTTCGGGGGATTACGAGCAGTACTTC. Translated: CASSSGDYEQYF.

This chain joins TRBV27 and TRBJ2-5; 7 nucleotides align to TRBD1. The end of the DNA is better explained by TRBJ2-7, so the J call may be wrong. CDR3 size: 14 residues. Germline values: CDR1 MNHEY, CDR2 SMNVEV (reference sequence). The CDR3 loop is CASIRGGGSYEQYF. The DNA of the CDR3 is TGTGCCAGCATCCGAGGGGGCGGCTCCTACGAGCAGTACTTC.